This T cell receptor (beta chain) was obtained from a study of OX40 agonist ivuxolimab in advanced cancers. Study-level information: Every 2 weeks, ivuxolimab was infused into the patients intravenously at between 0.01 and 10 mg/kg.

The study sampled blood at baseline, cycle 4 day 1, and cycle 7 day 1. The repertoire was sequenced with immunoSEQ multiplex PCR; TCRdb's copy has only in-frame clones and lacks some. The sample yields some 64,000 clones, approximately 90% seen once. In its sample, this clone was seen a few times. Germline lookup yields CDR1 GTSNPN and CDR2 SVGIG (reference sequence). V shed 3 bases and J shed 1 base, with 12 bases lying between them. The CDR3 loop spans 14 amino acids. This TCR was recovered from an adult with an advanced solid tumor such as melanoma, head and neck, liver or kidney cancer. This sample comprised CD4+ or CD8+ T cells sorted from blood, obtained in a trial of the OX40 agonist ivuxolimab. The chain has TRBV30 and TRBJ1-1; no definite D call. In nucleotides, the CDR3 is TGTGCCTGGAGACTCATGAGGCGGAACACTGAAGCTTTCTTT. Translation: CAWRLMRRNTEAFF.